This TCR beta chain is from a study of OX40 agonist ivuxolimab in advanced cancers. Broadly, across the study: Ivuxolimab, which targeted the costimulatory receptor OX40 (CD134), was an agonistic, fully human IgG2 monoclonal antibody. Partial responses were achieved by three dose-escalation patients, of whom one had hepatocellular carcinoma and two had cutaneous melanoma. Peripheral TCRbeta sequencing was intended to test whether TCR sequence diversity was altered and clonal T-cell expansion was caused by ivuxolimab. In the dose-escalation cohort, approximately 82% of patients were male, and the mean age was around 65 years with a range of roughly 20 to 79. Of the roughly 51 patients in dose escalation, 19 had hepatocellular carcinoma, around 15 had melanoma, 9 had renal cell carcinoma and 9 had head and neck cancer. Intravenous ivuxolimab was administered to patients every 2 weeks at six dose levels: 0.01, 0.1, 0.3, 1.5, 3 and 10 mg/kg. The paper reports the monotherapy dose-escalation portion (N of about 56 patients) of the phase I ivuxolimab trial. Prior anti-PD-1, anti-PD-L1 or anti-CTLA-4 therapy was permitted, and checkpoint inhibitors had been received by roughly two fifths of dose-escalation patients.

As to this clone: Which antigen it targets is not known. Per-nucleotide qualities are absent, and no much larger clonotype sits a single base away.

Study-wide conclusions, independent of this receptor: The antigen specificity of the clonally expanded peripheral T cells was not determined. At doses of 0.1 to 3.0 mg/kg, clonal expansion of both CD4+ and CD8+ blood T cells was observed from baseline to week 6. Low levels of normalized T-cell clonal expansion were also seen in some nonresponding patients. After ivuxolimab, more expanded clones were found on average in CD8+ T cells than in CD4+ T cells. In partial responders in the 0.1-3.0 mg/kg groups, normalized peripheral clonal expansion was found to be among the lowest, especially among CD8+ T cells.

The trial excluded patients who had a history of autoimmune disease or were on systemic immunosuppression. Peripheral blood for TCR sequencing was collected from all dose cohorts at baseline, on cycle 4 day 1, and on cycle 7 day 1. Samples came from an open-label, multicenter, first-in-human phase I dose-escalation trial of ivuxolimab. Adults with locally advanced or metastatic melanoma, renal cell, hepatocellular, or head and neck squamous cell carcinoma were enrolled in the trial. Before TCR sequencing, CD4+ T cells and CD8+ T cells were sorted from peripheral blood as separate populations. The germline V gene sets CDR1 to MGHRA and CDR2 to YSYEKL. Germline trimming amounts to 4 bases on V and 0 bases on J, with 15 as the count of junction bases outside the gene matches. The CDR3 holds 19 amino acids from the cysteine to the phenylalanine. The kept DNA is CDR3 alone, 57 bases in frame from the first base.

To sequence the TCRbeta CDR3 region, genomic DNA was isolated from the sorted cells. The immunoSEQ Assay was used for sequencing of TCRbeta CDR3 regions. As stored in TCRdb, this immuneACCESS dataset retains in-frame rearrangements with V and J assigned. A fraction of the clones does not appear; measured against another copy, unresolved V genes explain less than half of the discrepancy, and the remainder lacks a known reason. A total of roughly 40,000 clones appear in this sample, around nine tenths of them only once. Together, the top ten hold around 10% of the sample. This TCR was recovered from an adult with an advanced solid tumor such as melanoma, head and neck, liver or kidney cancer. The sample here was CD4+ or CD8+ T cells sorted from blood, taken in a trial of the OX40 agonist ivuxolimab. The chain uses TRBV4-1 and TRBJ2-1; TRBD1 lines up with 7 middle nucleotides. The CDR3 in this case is CASSRLTGPAFSSYNEQFF. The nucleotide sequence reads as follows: TGCGCCAGCAGCCGATTGACAGGGCCCGCCTTCAGCTCCTACAATGAGCAGTTCTTC.